A single sample gave rise to the 7 T cell receptor beta chains below, sequenced in a study of blood T cell repertoires in COVID-19. The method was immunoSEQ multiplex PCR; TCRdb's version includes in-frame clones alone and lacks a portion of them. Counted here are roughly 430,000 clones, 88% occurring once; the ten biggest clones make up roughly 2%. The sequencing input was PBMCs or T cells enriched from blood (not recorded which). These receptors all come from a woman in her 40s with acute COVID-19.

This chain links TRBV5-4 with TRBJ2-7; a possible D gene is TRBD1 (6 bases). Germline CDR1 is SGHNT and CDR2 is YYREEE (reference sequence). V lost 2 bases and J lost 5, with 11 bases in between. CDR3 length: 13 residues. The CDR3 sequence: CASSFRAGDEQYF. The CDR3, as DNA: TGTGCCAGCAGCTTCCGAGCAGGGGACGAGCAGTACTTC.

This clone was detected only once. The genes are TRBV18 and TRBJ2-5, with 9 bases lining up with TRBD2. The CDR3 consists of 17 residues. Germline CDR1 reads KGHSH; CDR2 reads LQKENI. With 2 bases clipped from V and 5 bases from J, the junction kept 12 bases outside the gene matches. The CDR3 spells CASSPKDLAGLGETQYF. As DNA, the CDR3 is TGTGCCAGCTCACCAAAGGACCTAGCGGGGCTTGGGGAGACCCAGTACTTC.

The chain has TRBV5-1 and TRBJ1-4; 7 nucleotides line up with TRBD1. V gave up 4 bases and J gave up 5 bases; unmatched junction bases: 11. CDR3 length equals 16 residues. Germline-derived CDR1 and CDR2 are SGHRS and YFSETQ. The CDR3 DNA reads as TGCGCCAGCAGCGGAGGTCGGGACAGCACAAATGAAAAACTGTTTTTT. Translated, it gives CASSGGRDSTNEKLFF. Based on the CDR3 plus reference TRBV5-1 and TRBJ1-4, the full variable domain is KAGVTQTPRYLIKTRGQQVTLSCSPISGHRSVSWYQQTPGQGLQFLFEYFSETQRNKGNFPGRFSGRQFSNSRSEMNVSTLELGDSALYLCASSGGRDSTNEKLFFGSGTQLSVL.

The chain recombines TRBV5-1 with TRBJ2-1; maybe TRBD2 (6 bases). CDR1 is SGHRS, CDR2 YFSETQ, per germline. CDR3 size: 16 residues. V lost 0 bases, J lost 5 bases, and 15 bases lay in between. The CDR3 nucleotides read TGCGCCAGCAGCTTGGATTTTGGGGGGTCCCACAATGAGCAGTTCTTC. Translating gives CASSLDFGGSHNEQFF. Filled out from reference TRBV5-1 and TRBJ2-1, the complete variable domain reads KAGVTQTPRYLIKTRGQQVTLSCSPISGHRSVSWYQQTPGQGLQFLFEYFSETQRNKGNFPGRFSGRQFSNSRSEMNVSTLELGDSALYLCASSLDFGGSHNEQFFGPGTRLTVL.

The chain joins TRBV7-9 to TRBJ2-7, with 11 bases fitting TRBD2. The V gene end was trimmed by 1 base and the J gene end by 3 bases; junction bases not matched to a gene: 2. The CDR3 sequence is 15 residues long. Germline V gene data show CDR1 as SEHNR and CDR2 as FQNEAQ (reference sequence). The CDR3 DNA reads TGTGCCAGCAGCTTAGGACTAGCGGGGAACTACGAGCAGTACTTC. Translation: CASSLGLAGNYEQYF.

The chain recombines TRBV7-9 with TRBJ2-5; TRBD1 aligns across 7 bases. CDR3 length: 14 amino acids. V trimming: 5 bases; J trimming: 0 bases; junction bases outside the gene matches: 3. Germline-derived CDR1 and CDR2 are SEHNR and FQNEAQ (reference sequence). CDR3 amino acids: CASSPDRDQETQYF. The CDR3, as DNA: TGTGCCAGCAGCCCCGACAGGGACCAAGAGACCCAGTACTTC.

V usage is TRBV7-8 and J usage is TRBJ2-1; 9 bases fit TRBD1. The CDR3 consists of 15 residues. Germline V gives CDR1 SGHVS, CDR2 FQNEAQ. Losses at the gene ends were 4 bases for V and 5 bases for J; bases not matched to a gene: 6. The CDR3 here is CASSSLRDRDNEQFF. The CDR3, as DNA: TGTGCCAGCAGCTCACTCCGGGACAGGGACAATGAGCAGTTCTTC.